This T cell receptor beta chain is drawn from a study of cytomegalovirus exposure and HLA in healthy donors. General observations from the study: Analyzed later, association rates of TCRs varied across HLA loci, with DRB1 most and HLA-C fewest.

As concerns this clone: Its antigen remains unknown.

Amplification used 60 Vbeta primers and 13 Jbeta primers. Assay used: immunoSEQ multiplex PCR; TCRdb lists only in-frame clones, some missing. The data hold 100,000 to 150,000 clones, with around 77% observed a single time. V shed 4 bases, J shed 2 bases, and the junction held 14 bases outside the gene matches. CDR3 length: 17 residues. Germline V lookup: CDR1 SGHNT, CDR2 YYREEE (reference sequence). Sample: PBMCs. This clonotype originated in a woman aged 35 to 49 in good health and CMV-seropositive. The genes are TRBV5-4 and TRBJ2-7; 8 positions match TRBD2. CDR3 region: CASSATSGSVTAYEQYF. The CDR3 nucleotides read TGTGCCAGCAGCGCGACGAGCGGGAGCGTTACCGCCTACGAGCAGTACTTC.